This T cell receptor beta chain is from a study of T cells in Graves' hyperthyroidism and ophthalmopathy. Regarding the study as a whole: With a median lead of roughly 6.8 months before onset, the model predicted ophthalmopathy. Most clonotypes expanded in thyroid above 0.001 were likewise present in blood.

Amplified TCR beta CDR3 regions derived from RNA transcripts. First-round RT-PCR of the TCR CDR3 relied on the HTBI primer set. One entry per CDR3 protein results from TCRdb running MiXCR on the multiplex PCR reads. The sample lists hundreds of thousands of distinct CDR3 sequences; around 15% were seen once. This clonotype was seen repeatedly, ten times or more. Its antigen is not known. Material for sequencing was blood. This receptor was taken from a woman under 30 with Graves' hyperthyroidism.

The CDR3 reads CATSSPSRRGTQYF. The CDR3 bases are TGTGCCACCAGTTCCCCTAGCCGGCGTGGGACGCAGTATTTT. The gene calls are TRBV24-1 and TRBJ2-3; TRBD2 might be the D (5 bases). Trimming left V 6 bases short and J 9 bases short, with 18 bases between. CDR3 length: 14 amino acids. CDR1 and CDR2 from the germline V gene are KGHDR and SFDVKD.